This T cell receptor (beta chain) was sequenced during a study of T-cell memory formation after mild COVID-19. Study-wide background: Across donors, TCR clusters were largely donor specific.

Study-level findings and limits: Clones that contracted from day 15 to 85 had balanced CD4/CD8; later expanders were CD4+ biased. Second-wave clones that peaked on day 37 lacked confirmed SARS-CoV-2 specificity.

Using constant-segment primers, 5'RACE produced TCR alpha and TCR beta cDNA libraries carrying sample barcodes and UMIs. TCRdb ran MiXCR on the 5' RACE reads and lists one entry per CDR3 protein. The profile shows about 320,000 distinct CDR3 sequences, roughly an eighth of them singletons. Deletions cut 2 bases from V and 10 bases from J, with 10 bases between. Germline V lookup: CDR1 SGHRS, CDR2 YFSETQ. CDR3 size: 13 residues. As for this clonotype: The antigen is undetermined.

The receptor's source is a man aged 18 to 30 who had mild COVID-19 (a few samples of this study predate the infection). Cell type and time point are not known. Sequenced input: PBMCs or a T cell subset sorted from them (not recorded which). The chain has TRBV5-1 and TRBJ1-6, with D uncertain. The CDR3 bases are TGCGCCAGCAGCTTCCGGGTGCAGTCACCCCTCCACTTT. Its translation is CASSFRVQSPLHF.